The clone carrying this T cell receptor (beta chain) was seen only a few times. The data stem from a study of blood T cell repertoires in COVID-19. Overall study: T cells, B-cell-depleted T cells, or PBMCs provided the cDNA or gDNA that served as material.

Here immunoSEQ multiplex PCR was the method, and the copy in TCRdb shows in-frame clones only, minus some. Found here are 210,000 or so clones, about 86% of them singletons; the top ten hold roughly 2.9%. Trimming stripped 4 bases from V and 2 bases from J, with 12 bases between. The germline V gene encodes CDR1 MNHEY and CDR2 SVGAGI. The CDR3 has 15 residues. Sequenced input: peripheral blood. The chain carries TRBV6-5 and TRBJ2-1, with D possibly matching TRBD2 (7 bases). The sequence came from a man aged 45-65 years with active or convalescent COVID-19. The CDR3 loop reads CASSLGGGPYNEQFF. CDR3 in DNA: TGTGCCAGCAGTTTAGGGGGGGGTCCCTACAATGAGCAGTTCTTC.